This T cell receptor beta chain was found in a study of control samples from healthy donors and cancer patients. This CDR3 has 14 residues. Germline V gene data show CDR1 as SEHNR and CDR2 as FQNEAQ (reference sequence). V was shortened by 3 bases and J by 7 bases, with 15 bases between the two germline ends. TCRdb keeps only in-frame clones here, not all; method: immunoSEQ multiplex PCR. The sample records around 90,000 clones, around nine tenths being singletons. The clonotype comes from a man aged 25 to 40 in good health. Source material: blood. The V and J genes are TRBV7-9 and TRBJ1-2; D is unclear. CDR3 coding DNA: TGTGCCAGCAGCTTTGGGGTCGCGGCTTTTGGCTACACCTTC. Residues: CASSFGVAAFGYTF.